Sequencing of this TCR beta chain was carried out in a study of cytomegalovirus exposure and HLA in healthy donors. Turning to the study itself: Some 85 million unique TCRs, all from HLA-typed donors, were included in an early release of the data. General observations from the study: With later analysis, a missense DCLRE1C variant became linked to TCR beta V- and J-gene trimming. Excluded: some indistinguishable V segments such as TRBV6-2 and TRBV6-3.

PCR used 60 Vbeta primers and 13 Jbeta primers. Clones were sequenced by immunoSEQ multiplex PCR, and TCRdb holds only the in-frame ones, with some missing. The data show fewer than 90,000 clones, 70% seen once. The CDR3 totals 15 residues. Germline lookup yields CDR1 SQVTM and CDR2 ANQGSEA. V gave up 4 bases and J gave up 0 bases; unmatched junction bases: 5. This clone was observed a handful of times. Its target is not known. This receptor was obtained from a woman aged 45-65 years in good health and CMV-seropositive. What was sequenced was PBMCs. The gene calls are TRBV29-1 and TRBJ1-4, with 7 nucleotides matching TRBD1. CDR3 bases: TGCAGCGTTGGGGACAGCGATGCAACTAATGAAAAACTGTTTTTT. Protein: CSVGDSDATNEKLFF.